This T cell receptor beta chain was captured in a study of T cells in pancreatic ductal adenocarcinoma. Study results and limitations: Tumor and blood clonality did not differ significantly, about 0.11 versus 0.072.

Surgery without prior neoadjuvant therapy was the treatment of the selected pancreatic ductal adenocarcinoma patients. The assay was immunoSEQ multiplex PCR, and TCRdb's table has in-frame clones only and misses some. The top ten clones hold about 3% of a sample with over 90,000 clones, 90% to 95% of them seen once. Regarding this clone: Its antigen remains unidentified.

The sequence was collected from a human donor with pancreatic ductal adenocarcinoma. The sequenced material came from PBMCs.

The CDR3 DNA sequence: TGCGCCAGCAGCGAACTGACCGGGACAGGGGGCGAGCAGTACTTC. This gives the protein CASSELTGTGGEQYF. V and J are TRBV5-1 and TRBJ2-7, with 11 bases lining up with TRBD1. CDR1 SGHRS and CDR2 YFSETQ come from the germline V gene. This CDR3 region has 15 residues. V lost 4 bases, J lost 6 bases, and 9 bases stayed unmatched.